This T cell receptor (beta chain) derives from a study of T cells in Graves' hyperthyroidism and ophthalmopathy. Absent ophthalmopathy progression within 18 months defined stable Graves' hyperthyroidism. Germline trimming cut 3 bases from V and 1 base from J; bases unmatched to any gene: 9. This CDR3 is built from 16 residues. Germline CDR1 MDHEN, CDR2 SYDVKM. TCR beta CDR3 sequences were amplified from RNA transcripts. Primed by the HTBI set, a first-round RT-PCR was run on the TCR CDR3. Each CDR3 protein gets one entry after TCRdb re-called the multiplex PCR reads with MiXCR. Here the sample spans approximately 600,000 distinct CDR3 sequences, around 15% being singletons. Study-wide findings and caveats: By a 13 V-J model, ophthalmopathy was set apart from stable hyperthyroidism.

This clonotype has at least ten counts. Antigen: not known. The clonotype originates from a woman aged 25-40 years with Graves' hyperthyroidism. The genes are TRBV28 and TRBJ2-7; 7 nucleotides agree with TRBD2. The specimen was blood. The CDR3, as DNA: TGTGCCAGCAGTTTCGAATCGGCTAGCGGATCCTACGAGCAGTACTTC. The encoded protein is CASSFESASGSYEQYF.